This entry is about one TCR beta chain. What it recognizes is unknown. CDR3 length equals 14 residues. The V gene's germline CDR1 is SGDLS and CDR2 YYNGEE. Trimming removed 4 bases from V and 14 bases from J, with 19 bases in between. These data come from a study of blood T cells in healthy people across ages. Study-wide results and limits: Roughly linear declines in TCR beta diversity per million T cells occurred with age. A strong correlation was found between TCR beta diversity and the percentage of naive T cells. Higher diversity and more naive CD4+ cells were features of long-lived donors, compared to aged donors.

With a J-beta primer mix and a sample-barcoded 5' primer, a second PCR ran about 7 to 12 cycles. MiXCR, run by TCRdb on the 5' RACE reads, gives a single entry per CDR3 protein. The profile shows 800,000 to 950,000 distinct CDR3 sequences, under 40% of them singletons. The origin of this receptor is a young man in good health. The rearrangement joins TRBV9 to TRBJ1-6, with unresolved D. The sample comprised blood. The CDR3 spells CASSPGGVPSALHF. CDR3 nucleotides: TGTGCCAGCAGCCCCGGCGGGGTCCCTTCGGCCCTCCACTTT.